This T cell receptor (beta chain) was recorded in a study of shared clonotypes between healthy human individuals. The germline V and J ends were trimmed by 0 bases and 7 bases, with 16 bases remaining between them. This CDR3 contains 15 residues. The germline V gene encodes CDR1 MGHRA and CDR2 YSYEKL. Sequenced by immunoSEQ multiplex PCR; TCRdb stores in-frame clones only, minus some. The sample consists of about 670,000 clones, 60% to 80% of them appearing once. Study observations and caveats: Roughly 5% of naive CD4 clonotypes were common to several donors. Generally, estimated richness proved larger in naive subsets than it did in memory subsets.

In regard to this clone: The target antigen is unknown.

The chain is built from TRBV4-1 and TRBJ2-7, with a possible D match to TRBD2 (6 bases). Sequenced: memory CD4+ T cells sorted from blood. Subset noted: CD45RA-negative fraction. The sequence derives from a woman aged 25-40 years in good health. The CDR3 DNA is TGCGCCAGCAGCCAAGATCGGGAGCGCTCGGGAGAGCAGTACTTC. This translates into CASSQDRERSGEQYF.